The 30 T cell receptor beta chains given below trace back to one sample, sequenced in a study of metastatic and nonmetastatic thyroid tumors. No patient had received any treatment before thyroid surgery. TCRdb re-called clones from the PCR reads using MiXCR. Among around 28,000 clones, around 3.5% were seen once, and the ten largest hold roughly 3.2%. Input material: blood. The receptor source for this set is a male donor with papillary thyroid cancer or a benign thyroid nodule (not recorded which). Some clones in this sample may be carry-over from other donors' samples.

This clone was counted many times. V is TRBV5-1 and J is TRBJ1-1; possibly TRBD1 for D (6 bases). Trimming pared 4 bases from V and 0 bases from J, leaving 10 bases between. The germline CDR1 and CDR2 sequences are SGHRS and YFSETQ. The CDR3 spans 14 residues. The CDR3 bases are TGCGCCAGCAGCGCCGGGACACTGAACACTGAAGCTTTCTTT. It translates to CASSAGTLNTEAFF.

The rearrangement uses TRBV19 and TRBJ2-2, with TRBD2 matching over 7 bases. J was trimmed by 4 bases and V by 8 bases; bases with no gene match: 1. Germline CDR1 reads LNHDA; CDR2 reads SQIVND (reference sequence). There are 12 residues in the CDR3. CDR3 nucleotide sequence: TGTGCCAGTGGGGGGGGCACCGGGGAGCTGTTTTTT. Translation: CASGGGTGELFF. Supplemented by reference TRBV19 and TRBJ2-2, the full variable domain reads DGGITQSPKYLFRKEGQNVTLSCEQNLNHDAMYWYRQDPGQGLRLIYYSQIVNDFQKGDIAEGYSVSREKKESFPLTVTSAQKNPTAFYLCASGGGTGELFFGEGSRLTVL.

The table lists this clone with a few counts. The chain joins TRBV30 to TRBJ2-3, with 7 bases fitting TRBD1. Germline V gives CDR1 GTSNPN, CDR2 SVGIG (reference sequence). V dropped 2 bases and J dropped 1; count of bases not matched to a gene: 0. The CDR3 extends over 13 amino acids. This chain's CDR3 is CAWSTGGTDTQYF. DNA of the CDR3: TGTGCCTGGAGTACAGGGGGCACAGATACGCAGTATTTT.

A few counts support this clone. The genes are TRBV20-1 and TRBJ2-2; D is unresolved. Trimming removed 0 bases from V and 3 bases from J, with 11 bases in between. Germline V lookup: CDR1 DFQATT, CDR2 SNEGSKA (reference sequence). The CDR3 runs 15 residues. The CDR3: CSARDVWTHTGELFF. The CDR3 nucleotides read TGCAGTGCTAGAGATGTATGGACGCACACCGGGGAGCTGTTTTTT.

The sample holds a few counts of this clone. V and J are TRBV6-1 and TRBJ2-7; D remains unclear. Looked up from germline, CDR1 is MNHNS and CDR2 is SASEGT. V was pared by 10 bases and J by 3 bases, with 10 bases between. This CDR3 spans 11 amino acids. Here the CDR3 DNA reads TGTGCCACCAGAATTGACTACGAGCAGTACTTC. As protein: CATRIDYEQYF.

CDR3 nucleotide sequence: TGTGCCAGCAGTTGGACTATCACAGATACGCAGTATTTT. This sequence encodes CASSWTITDTQYF. The V call is TRBV6-2 or TRBV6-3, the J call TRBJ2-3; a weak D match, TRBD2 (6 bases). CDR1 is MNHEY and CDR2 is SVGEGT in the germline V gene. The CDR3 runs to 13 residues. Trimming took off 4 bases at V and 2 bases at J, with 7 bases between the two ends.

This clone was observed at least ten times. The chain is built from TRBV7-2 and TRBJ2-6; D might be TRBD1 (6 bases). V lost 2 bases and J lost 0, with 14 bases in between. Germline assignment: CDR1 SGHTA and CDR2 FQGNSA. There are 18 residues in the CDR3. CDR3 protein: CASSLFTRGSSGANVLTF. CDR3 sequence (DNA): TGTGCCAGCAGCTTATTTACCAGGGGAAGCTCTGGGGCCAACGTCCTGACTTTC.

The chain couples TRBV6-2 or TRBV6-3 to TRBJ1-1, with TRBD1 matching over 7 bases. The germline V gene encodes CDR1 MNHEY and CDR2 SVGEGT. After removal of 6 bases from V and 6 bases from J, the junction contained 16 bases not matched to a gene. The CDR3 consists of 16 residues. As DNA, the CDR3 is TGTGCCAGCAGACCTCTAGGGGCAGGGGGGGAAGCTGAAGCTTTCTTT. Translation gives CASRPLGAGGEAEAFF.

This clone is categorized as medium-sized. Written as DNA, the CDR3 is TGTGCCAGCAGTGAACGGTGGCTGGTTACCTACGAGCAGTACTTC. Translation gives CASSERWLVTYEQYF. V is TRBV2 and J is TRBJ2-7; D is uncertain. CDR1 and CDR2 from the germline V gene are SNHLY and FYNNEI. This CDR3 is 15 amino acids long. Trimming left V 2 bases short and J 2 bases short, with 13 bases between.

This clone was recorded at least ten times. V and J are TRBV9 and TRBJ2-1; TRBD1 agrees at 10 bases. From germline, CDR1 is SGDLS and CDR2 YYNGEE. There are 12 residues in the CDR3. The J segment lost 5 bases and the V segment lost 7 bases, leaving 0 bases of the junction unmatched. CDR3 amino acids: CASGTGDNEQFF. As DNA, the CDR3 is TGTGCCAGCGGGACAGGGGACAATGAGCAGTTCTTC.

Many counts were recorded for this clone. This chain joins TRBV19 and TRBJ2-7, with a tentative D call TRBD1 (7 bases). Trimming removed 6 bases at V and 2 bases at J, with 17 bases between. This CDR3 comprises 15 residues. Germline V gene data show CDR1 as LNHDA and CDR2 as SQIVND (reference sequence). The CDR3 here is CASSPIQGGPYEQYF. DNA of the CDR3: TGTGCCAGTAGCCCCATTCAGGGGGGACCCTACGAGCAGTACTTC.

The rearrangement uses TRBV7-2 and TRBJ1-2, with D hard to call. The V gene's germline CDR1 is SGHTA and CDR2 FQGNSA. Between the trimmed V and J ends, which lost 5 bases and 2 bases, there was a span of 12 bases. The CDR3 has 14 residues. The CDR3 loop is CASSLDSQNYGYTF. As DNA, the CDR3 is TGTGCCAGCAGCCTGGACTCCCAAAACTATGGCTACACCTTC.

This clone was seen at least ten times. The rearrangement joins TRBV5-8 to TRBJ2-5; D is possibly TRBD1 (5 bases). The V and J ends lost 4 bases and 4 bases respectively, with 11 bases between them. Germline CDR1 and CDR2: SGHTS and YDEGEE. The CDR3 loop spans 13 amino acids. CDR3 coding DNA: TGTGCCAGCAGCCCGGACAAAGGAGAGACCCAGTACTTC. It codes for CASSPDKGETQYF.

This clone was observed many times. V gene TRBV15 combines with J gene TRBJ2-7; 10 nucleotides match TRBD1. The J segment lost 7 bases and the V segment lost 5 bases, leaving 17 bases of the junction unmatched. The CDR3 is 17 residues long. Germline CDR1 reads LNHNV; CDR2 reads YYDKDF (reference sequence). The CDR3 nucleotides are TGTGCCACCAGCGAGGAGGGACCGGGACAGGGGTTCAGGGAGCAGTACTTC. Protein: CATSEEGPGQGFREQYF.

This clone appeared many times. This chain connects TRBV3-1 to TRBJ1-3, with D perhaps matching TRBD1 (5 bases). CDR3 length: 13 residues. Germline-derived CDR1 and CDR2 are LGHDT and YNNKEL (reference sequence). The ends were cut back, 3 bases at V and 2 bases at J, with 5 bases in the middle. The CDR3 loop is CASSQGPGNTIYF. The CDR3 DNA reads as TGTGCCAGCAGCCAGGGGCCTGGAAACACCATATATTTT.

This clone came up many times. This chain links TRBV15 with TRBJ1-3, with unresolved D. Deletions cut 0 bases from V and 2 bases from J, with 8 bases between. CDR3 length: 15 amino acids. The germline CDR1 and CDR2 sequences are LNHNV and YYDKDF (reference sequence). The CDR3 protein is CATSRDWRPGNTIYF. CDR3 sequence (DNA): TGTGCCACCAGCAGAGATTGGCGGCCTGGAAACACCATATATTTT.

J is TRBJ1-1 and V is TRBV19; 8 nucleotides match TRBD1. Trimming cost V 5 bases and J 5 bases; bases outside gene matches: 16. The CDR3 extends over 17 amino acids. The germline V gene encodes CDR1 LNHDA and CDR2 SQIVND (reference sequence). CDR3 loop: CASSPRARGQGRTEAFF. In nucleotides, the CDR3 is TGTGCCAGTAGTCCCAGGGCCAGGGGGCAAGGGAGGACTGAAGCTTTCTTT.

V and J are TRBV7-8 and TRBJ2-7, with 8 bases that match TRBD2. CDR1 and CDR2 (germline): SGHVS, FQNEAQ. This CDR3 is built from 14 residues. Trimming removed 2 bases from V and 0 bases from J; junction bases left unmatched: 0. Written as DNA, the CDR3 is TGTGCCAGCAGCTTACTAGCGGGCTCCTACGAGCAGTACTTC. This translates into CASSLLAGSYEQYF.

The table lists this clone with a few counts. The chain has TRBV6-1 and TRBJ2-7; D might be TRBD2 (5 bases). Germline CDR1 MNHNS, CDR2 SASEGT. The CDR3 covers 13 residues. V gave up 6 bases and J gave up 3 bases, with 12 bases separating them. CDR3 amino acids: CASRLVRRYEQYF. The CDR3 DNA sequence: TGTGCCAGCAGACTAGTCCGGCGCTACGAGCAGTACTTC.

This clone was detected a few times. J is TRBJ2-7 and V is TRBV7-6; TRBD1 is a possible D gene (5 bases). Germline-derived CDR1 and CDR2 are SGHVS and FNYEAQ. V was pared by 4 bases and J by 7 bases, with 26 bases between. CDR3 size: 17 residues. CDR3 nucleotides: TGTGCCAGCAGCTCGAGACAAGCCGGGCCCCAGGGTGGAGAGCAGTACTTC. It translates to CASSSRQAGPQGGEQYF.

The table lists this clone with a few counts. One end of the junction does not line up with germline, which may come from a read error. J is TRBJ2-3 and V is TRBV6-4, with D unclear. The length of the CDR3 is 15 residues. Germline CDR1 and CDR2: MRHNA and SNTAGT. The chain's CDR3 is CASIDSSSGQETQYF. CDR3 coding DNA: TGTGCCAGCATTGACTCGAGCTCTGGGCAAGAGACGCAGTATTTT.

The chain employs TRBV2 and TRBJ2-1, with TRBD2 matching 8 bases. V lost 10 bases, J lost 9 bases, and 26 bases stayed unmatched. Looked up from germline, CDR1 is SNHLY and CDR2 is FYNNEI. CDR3 length equals 18 residues. In DNA, the CDR3 is TGTGCCACCATTCAAGGGATAGCGGGAAGGACCCTTTACGCTGAGCAGTTCTTC. This sequence encodes CATIQGIAGRTLYAEQFF. The variable domain in full, with the rest retrieved from reference TRBV2 and TRBJ2-1, is EPEVTQTPSHQVTQMGQEVILRCVPISNHLYFYWYRQILGQKVEFLVSFYNNEISEKSEIFDDQFSVERPDGSNFTLKIRSTKLEDSAMYFCATIQGIAGRTLYAEQFFGPGTRLTVL.

The chain carries TRBV20-1 and TRBJ1-5, with D possibly matching TRBD1 (5 bases). The CDR3 extends over 13 amino acids. Germline-derived CDR1 and CDR2 are DFQATT and SNEGSKA (reference sequence). V lost 0 bases, J lost 7 bases, and 10 bases lay in between. The CDR3 DNA is TGCAGTGCTAGAGAGGGGGGAGGACAGCCCCAGCATTTT. It encodes CSAREGGGQPQHF.

The V call is TRBV28, the J call TRBJ1-5; D remains ambiguous. Germline V gives CDR1 MDHEN, CDR2 SYDVKM. V was pared by 5 bases and J by 4 bases, with 12 bases between. This CDR3 is built from 14 residues. As DNA, the CDR3 is TGTGCCAGCAGTAGGACCGGACGAAATCAGCCCCAGCATTTT. Residues: CASSRTGRNQPQHF.

This clone was detected a few times. The chain joins TRBV11-2 to TRBJ2-7; no firm D call. Germline-derived CDR1 and CDR2 are SGHAT and FQNNGV. V lost 5 bases and J lost 2, with 19 bases in between. CDR3 length: 16 amino acids. The CDR3 DNA reads TGTGCCAGCAGCCCTTTGGAATGCGGAGACACCTACGAGCAGTACTTC. Translating gives CASSPLECGDTYEQYF.

This clone was detected a few times. The chain recombines TRBV2 with TRBJ1-2; 8 bases agree with TRBD1. The CDR3 is 12 residues long. Germline V lookup: CDR1 SNHLY, CDR2 FYNNEI. V shed 6 bases, J shed 8 bases, and the junction held 5 bases outside the gene matches. The DNA of the CDR3 is TGTGCCAGCAGAAACAGGGGGGGAGGCTACACCTTC. Translating gives CASRNRGGGYTF.

This clone was seen many times. This chain joins TRBV5-1 and TRBJ2-1, with 7 bases identical to TRBD1. Trimming removed 0 bases from V and 9 bases from J; junction bases left unmatched: 3. CDR1 SGHRS and CDR2 YFSETQ come from the germline V gene. CDR3 length: 13 amino acids. The CDR3 reads CASSLEQGSEQFF. DNA of the CDR3: TGCGCCAGCAGCTTGGAACAGGGGAGTGAGCAGTTCTTC.

The V gene is TRBV5-6, the J gene TRBJ2-3, with D possibly being TRBD1 (5 bases). Germline CDR1 reads SGHDT; CDR2 reads YYEEEE. The CDR3 contains 14 residues. The V and J ends lost 3 bases and 0 bases respectively, with 8 bases between them. CDR3 nucleotides: TGTGCCAGCAGCTCGACAGCTAGCACAGATACGCAGTATTTT. Translated: CASSSTASTDTQYF.

The chain combines TRBV6-2 or TRBV6-3 with TRBJ1-5; D is unclear. Deletions cut 0 bases from V and 4 bases from J, with 16 bases between. The CDR3 runs 17 residues. Germline CDR1 reads MNHEY; CDR2 reads SVGEGT. CDR3 residues: CASSYSWSQEPNQPQHF. In DNA, the CDR3 is TGTGCCAGCAGTTACTCCTGGTCCCAGGAACCAAATCAGCCCCAGCATTTT.

This sequence joins TRBV27 and TRBJ2-2; unclear D gene. Deletions cut 2 bases from V and 0 bases from J, with 10 bases between. Germline V CDR1 and CDR2: MNHEY, SMNVEV (reference sequence). The CDR3 contains 16 residues. The CDR3 bases are TGTGCCAGCAGTTTACAGCACGCGACGAACACCGGGGAGCTGTTTTTT. It translates to CASSLQHATNTGELFF.